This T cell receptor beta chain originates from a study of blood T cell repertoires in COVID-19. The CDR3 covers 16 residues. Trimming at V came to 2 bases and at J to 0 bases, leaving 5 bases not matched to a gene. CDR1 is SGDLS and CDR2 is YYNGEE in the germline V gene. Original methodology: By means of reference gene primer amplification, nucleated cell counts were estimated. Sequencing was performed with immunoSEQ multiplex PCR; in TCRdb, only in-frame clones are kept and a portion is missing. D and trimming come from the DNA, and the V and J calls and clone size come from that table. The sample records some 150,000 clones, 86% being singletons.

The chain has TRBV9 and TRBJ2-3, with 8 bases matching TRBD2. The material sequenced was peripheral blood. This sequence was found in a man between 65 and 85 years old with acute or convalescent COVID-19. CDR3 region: CASSVSSSGSTDTQYF. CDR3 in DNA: TGTGCCAGCAGCGTGTCGTCTAGCGGGAGCACAGATACGCAGTATTTT.